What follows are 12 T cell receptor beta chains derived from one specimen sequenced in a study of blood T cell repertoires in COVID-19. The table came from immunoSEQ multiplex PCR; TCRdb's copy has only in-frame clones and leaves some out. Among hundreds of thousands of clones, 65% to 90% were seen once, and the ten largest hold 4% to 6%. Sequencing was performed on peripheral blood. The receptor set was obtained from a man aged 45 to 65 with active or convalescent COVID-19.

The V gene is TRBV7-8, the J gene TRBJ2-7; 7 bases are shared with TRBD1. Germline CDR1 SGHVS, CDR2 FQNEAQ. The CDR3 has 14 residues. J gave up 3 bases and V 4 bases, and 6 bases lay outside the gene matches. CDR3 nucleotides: TGTGCCAGCAGCTCGGACAGGATAAGCTACGAGCAGTACTTC. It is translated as CASSSDRISYEQYF.

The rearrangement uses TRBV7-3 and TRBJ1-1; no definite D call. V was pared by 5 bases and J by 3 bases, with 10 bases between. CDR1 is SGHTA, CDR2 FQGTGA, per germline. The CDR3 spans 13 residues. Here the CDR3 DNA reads TGTGCCAGCAGCCAAACCACGGACACTGAAGCTTTCTTT. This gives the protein CASSQTTDTEAFF.

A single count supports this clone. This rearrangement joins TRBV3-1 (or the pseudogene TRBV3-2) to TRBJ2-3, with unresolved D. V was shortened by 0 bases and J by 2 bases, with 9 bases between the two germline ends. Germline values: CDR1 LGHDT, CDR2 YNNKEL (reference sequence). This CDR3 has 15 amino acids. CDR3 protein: CASSQERLSTDTQYF. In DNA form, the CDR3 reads TGTGCCAGCAGCCAAGAAAGACTTTCCACAGATACGCAGTATTTT.

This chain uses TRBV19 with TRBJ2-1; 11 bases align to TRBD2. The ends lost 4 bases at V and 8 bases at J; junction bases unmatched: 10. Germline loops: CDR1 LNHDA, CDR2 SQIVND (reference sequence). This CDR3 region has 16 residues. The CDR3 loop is CASSRVLAGGGDEQFF. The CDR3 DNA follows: TGTGCCAGTAGTAGAGTTCTAGCGGGAGGCGGGGATGAGCAGTTCTTC.

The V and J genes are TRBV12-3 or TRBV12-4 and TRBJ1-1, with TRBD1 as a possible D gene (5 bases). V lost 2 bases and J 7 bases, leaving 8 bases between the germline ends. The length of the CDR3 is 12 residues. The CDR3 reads CASSLPGGEAFF. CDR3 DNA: TGTGCCAGCAGTTTACCGGGGGGTGAAGCTTTCTTT.

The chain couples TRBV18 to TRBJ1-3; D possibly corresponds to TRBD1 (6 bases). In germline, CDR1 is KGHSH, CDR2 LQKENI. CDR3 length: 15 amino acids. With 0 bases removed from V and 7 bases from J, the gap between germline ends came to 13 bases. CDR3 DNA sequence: TGTGCCAGCTCACCACCTATGGGGGCTCGGAACACCATATATTTT. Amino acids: CASSPPMGARNTIYF.

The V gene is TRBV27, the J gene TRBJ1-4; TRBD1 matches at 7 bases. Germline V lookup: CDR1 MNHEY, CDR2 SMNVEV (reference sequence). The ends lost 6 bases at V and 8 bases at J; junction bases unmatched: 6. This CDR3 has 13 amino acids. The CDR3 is CASRLSGGEKLFF. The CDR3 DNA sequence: TGTGCCAGCAGACTCTCAGGGGGGGAAAAACTGTTTTTT.

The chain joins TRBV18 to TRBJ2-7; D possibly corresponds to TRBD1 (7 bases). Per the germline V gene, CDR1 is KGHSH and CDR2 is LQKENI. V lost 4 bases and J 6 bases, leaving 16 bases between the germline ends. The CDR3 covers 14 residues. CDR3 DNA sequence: TGTGCCAGCTCACGGATTGGAGGGACAGCCGAGCAGTACTTC. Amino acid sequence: CASSRIGGTAEQYF.

The CDR3 nucleotides are TGTGCCAGCAGCTTTGACAGGGGCACAGATACGCAGTATTTT. It specifies CASSFDRGTDTQYF. This rearrangement joins TRBV7-9 to TRBJ2-3; 7 positions match TRBD1. Germline CDR1 and CDR2: SEHNR and FQNEAQ (reference sequence). The V gene end was trimmed by 3 bases and the J gene end by 1 base; junction bases not matched to a gene: 1. This CDR3 comprises 14 residues.

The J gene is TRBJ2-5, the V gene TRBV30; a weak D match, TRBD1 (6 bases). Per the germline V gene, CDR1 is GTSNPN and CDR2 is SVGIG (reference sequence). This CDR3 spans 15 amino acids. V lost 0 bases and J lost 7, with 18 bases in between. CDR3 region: CAWSVPDSRVGTQYF. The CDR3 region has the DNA TGTGCCTGGAGTGTACCGGACAGCAGGGTGGGGACCCAGTACTTC.

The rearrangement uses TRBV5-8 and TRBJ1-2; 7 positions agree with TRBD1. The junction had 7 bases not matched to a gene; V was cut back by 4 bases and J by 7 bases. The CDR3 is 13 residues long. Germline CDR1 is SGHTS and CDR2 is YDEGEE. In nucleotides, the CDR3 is TGTGCCAGCAGCCAAGACAGGGCGGGTGGCTACACCTTC. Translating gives CASSQDRAGGYTF.

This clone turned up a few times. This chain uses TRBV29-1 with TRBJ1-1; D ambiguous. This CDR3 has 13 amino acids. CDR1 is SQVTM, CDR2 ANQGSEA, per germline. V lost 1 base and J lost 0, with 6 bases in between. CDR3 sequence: CSVEGALNTEAFF. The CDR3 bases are TGCAGCGTTGAAGGGGCGCTGAACACTGAAGCTTTCTTT.